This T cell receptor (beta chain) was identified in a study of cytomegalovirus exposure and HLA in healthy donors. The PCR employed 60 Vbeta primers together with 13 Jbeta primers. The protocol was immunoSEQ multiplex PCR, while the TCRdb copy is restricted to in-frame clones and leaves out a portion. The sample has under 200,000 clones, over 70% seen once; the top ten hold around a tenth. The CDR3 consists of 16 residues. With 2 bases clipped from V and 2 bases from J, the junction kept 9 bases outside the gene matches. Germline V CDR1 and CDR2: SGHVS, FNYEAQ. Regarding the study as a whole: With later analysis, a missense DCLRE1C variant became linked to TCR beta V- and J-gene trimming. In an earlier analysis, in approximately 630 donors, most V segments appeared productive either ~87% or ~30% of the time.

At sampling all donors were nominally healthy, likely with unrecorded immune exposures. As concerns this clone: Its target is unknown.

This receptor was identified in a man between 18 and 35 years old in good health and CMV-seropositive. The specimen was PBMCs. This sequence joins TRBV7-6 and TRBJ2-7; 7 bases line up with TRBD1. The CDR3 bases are TGTGCCAGCAGCTTAAGGTCTGGGGACAGAGCCTACGAGCAGTACTTC. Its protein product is CASSLRSGDRAYEQYF.